This TCR beta chain was retrieved from a study of shared clonotypes between healthy human individuals (dated by TCRdb to the early 2020s). Study-level background: The cohort included a few men and two women between 18 and 49 years of age. For each donor, CD4 naive and CD4 memory were each given three plates, CD8 naive was given two plates, and CD8 memory was given one plate. To estimate repertoire size and how much clonotype sharing occurs between individuals, the study deeply sequenced the blood TCR repertoires of several healthy adults. Libraries were prepared and TCR repertoires were sequenced by different laboratories using diverse techniques, in order to increase sequencing depth and limit assay-specific biases. Per donor, leukapheresis produced somewhere between about 0.85 and 9.5 billion PBMCs. The study at large found these results: Compared with non-shared clonotypes, the clonotypes found in all four sorted-subset donors had higher generation probabilities. Pairwise subsampling led to the expectation that sequencing depth would affect the degree of clonotype sharing among donors. When four donors were compared, the shared fraction of clonotypes was around 5% for naive CD4, 3.5% to 4% for naive CD8, 2% to 2.5% for memory CD4, and less than 0.5% for memory CD8. Incomplete sequencing was indicated by rarefaction of sorted-subset datasets, despite the large sequencing depth. Estimated clonotype richness was generally larger for naive than for memory subsets. Sampling was restricted to blood, and TCR repertoires in tissue are likely to differ from TCR repertoires in blood. Because the study included a small number of donors, the genetic and exposure-history diversity represented was limited.

Using the deep immunoSEQ assay, multiplex PCR amplified TCR CDR3 regions from genomic DNA. For each cell subset, the extracted genomic DNA was distributed evenly across all wells of several immunoSEQ 96-well plates, and each plate served as one replicate. For sorted subsets, roughly 200 ng of genomic DNA, equivalent to some 30,000 T cell genomes, went into each replicate PCR. Purified libraries were quantified with a Qubit 3.0 fluorometer, sized on a Bioanalyzer 2100, and re-quantified with the KAPA Library Quantification kit. Every immunoSEQ 96-well plate was sequenced on a separate single-read 150-cycle Illumina NextSeq 550 flow cell. Per the authors' processing: The immunoSEQ output contained only junctional sequences without quality scores, so filtering could not match that applied to full-length reads. To assign V/J genes and CDR3, sequences were annotated against IMGT germline references using PyIR, a Python wrapper for IgBLAST v1.9. Any read was removed if the V/J assignment was weak (E-value above 1e-6), the CDR3 was missing, or the read contained stop codons, out-of-frame junctions, or ambiguous translated residues. A V3J clonotype was defined by an identical inferred V gene, J gene, and CDR3 amino acid sequence. The percentage overlap between two repertoires was calculated by dividing the number of shared unique clonotypes by the size of the smaller repertoire. Three approaches were used to assess repertoire richness: RTK rarefaction, the Chao1 estimator, and Recon v2.1 estimates of unobserved clonotypes. Generation probabilities were computed with OLGA for all TCRbeta clonotypes obtained by the gDNA method from several donors. As stored in TCRdb, this immuneACCESS dataset retains in-frame rearrangements with V and J assigned. A fraction of the clones does not appear; measured against another copy, unresolved V genes explain less than half of the discrepancy, and the remainder lacks a known reason. The V and J calls and the clone size are those of that table, but D and trimming were determined from the DNA. This sample is represented by about 1.1 million clones; 70% to 80% of them were singletons. The top ten clonotypes cover around 0.47% of the sample.

The donors were healthy, HIV-negative adults with no recently reported acute infections or vaccinations. Only Caucasian adults living in Nashville, Tennessee, USA were represented among the donors. Magnetic negative selection was used to enrich CD4+ T cells, after which naive cells were positively selected on CD45RA and the negative fraction became the memory subset. Blood was obtained by leukapheresis, after which PBMCs were separated by Ficoll-Histopaque density gradient centrifugation and cryopreserved in liquid nitrogen vapor phase. Purity and quantity of every magnetically sorted T cell population were checked by analytical flow cytometry. Genomic DNA was isolated from each sorted fraction and quantified by UV absorbance on a Nanodrop 2000c. The CDR3, cysteine through phenylalanine, is 12 amino acids long. CDR3 DNA is the only sequence kept; it has 36 bases, read in frame from the first base. The germline V gene specifies ENHRY as CDR1 and SYGVKD as CDR2.

This clone was observed a handful of times. This receptor's antigen is unknown. The junction and the germline gene differ at one end; a read error may be behind it. Sequencing was done on a sample of memory CD4+ T cells from PBMCs. Explained via the paper, the cell subset or site label denotes: CD45RA-negative fraction. This TCR was recovered from a man younger than 35 in good health. Some clones in this sample may be carry-over from other donors' samples. The V and J genes are TRBV10-3 and TRBJ2-7; there is no confident call for the D gene. The sequenced DNA is TGTGCCATCGGTGAATGGGTTTACGAGCAGTACTTC. This encodes CAIGEWVYEQYF.